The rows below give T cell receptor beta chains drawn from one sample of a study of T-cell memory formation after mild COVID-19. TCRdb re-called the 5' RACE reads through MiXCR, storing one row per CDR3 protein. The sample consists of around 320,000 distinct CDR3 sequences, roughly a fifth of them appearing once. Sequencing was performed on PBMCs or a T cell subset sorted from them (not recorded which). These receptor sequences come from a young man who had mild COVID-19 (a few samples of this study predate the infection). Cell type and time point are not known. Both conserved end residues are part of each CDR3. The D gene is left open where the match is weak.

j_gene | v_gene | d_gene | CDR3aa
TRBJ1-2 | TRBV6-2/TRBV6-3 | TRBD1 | CASSYTYPGTGDGYTF
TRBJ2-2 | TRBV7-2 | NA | CASSTRQTGELFF
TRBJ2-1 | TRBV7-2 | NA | CASSFGVDYNEQFF
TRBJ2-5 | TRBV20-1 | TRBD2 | CSASLRGGIQETQYF
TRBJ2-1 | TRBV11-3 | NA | CASSLTAGAYNEQFF
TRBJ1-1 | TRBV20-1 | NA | CSARFGGLPAFF
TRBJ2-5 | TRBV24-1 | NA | CATSVSGAQETQYF
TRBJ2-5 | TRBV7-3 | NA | CASLRQETQYF
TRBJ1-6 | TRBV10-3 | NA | CAISRGLSSYNSPLHF
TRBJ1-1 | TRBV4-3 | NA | CASSRDRWGATEAFF
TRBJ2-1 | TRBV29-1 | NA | CSATTDNEQFF
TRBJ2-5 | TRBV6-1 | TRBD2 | CARRGGETQYF
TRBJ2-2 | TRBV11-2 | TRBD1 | CASSPTHRDRGGTGELFF
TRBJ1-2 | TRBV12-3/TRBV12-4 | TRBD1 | CASRPTGGEGGGDTF
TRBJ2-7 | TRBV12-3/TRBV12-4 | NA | CASSLAGIREQYF
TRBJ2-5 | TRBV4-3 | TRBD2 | CASSQDPAGGPGETQYF
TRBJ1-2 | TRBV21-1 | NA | CASSKAGTGTIPNYGYTF
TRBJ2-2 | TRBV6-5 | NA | CASRSGTTNTGELFF
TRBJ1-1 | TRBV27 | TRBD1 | CASSLRGQGAGTEAFF
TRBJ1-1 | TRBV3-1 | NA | CASSPSEANTEAFF
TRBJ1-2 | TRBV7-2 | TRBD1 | CASSLDRGFGYTF
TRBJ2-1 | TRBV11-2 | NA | CASSFLPGISQSYNEQFF
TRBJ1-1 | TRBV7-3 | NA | CASSPRQAREASEAFF
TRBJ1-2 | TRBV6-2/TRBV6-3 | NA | CASSYSAGHYLFGYTF
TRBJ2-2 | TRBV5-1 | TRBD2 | CASSRDYRTGELFF
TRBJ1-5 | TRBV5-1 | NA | CASSLGEHINQPQHF
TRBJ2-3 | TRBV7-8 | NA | CASSLYPSATDTQYF
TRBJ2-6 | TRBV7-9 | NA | CASSEIFGGPGANVLTF
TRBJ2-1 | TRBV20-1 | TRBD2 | CSARDPSGGSYNEQFF
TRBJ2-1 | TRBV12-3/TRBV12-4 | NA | CASSGEREQFF
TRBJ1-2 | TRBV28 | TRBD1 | CASSPALGTGGGYTF
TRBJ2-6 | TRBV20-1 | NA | CSGVLSSGANVLTF
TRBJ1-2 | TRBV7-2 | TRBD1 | CASVAGGFSPGYTF
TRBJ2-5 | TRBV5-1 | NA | CASRRVTTFQETQYF
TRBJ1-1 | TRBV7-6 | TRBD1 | CASSLSTGEEAFF
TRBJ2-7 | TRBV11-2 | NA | CASSWTIYEQYF
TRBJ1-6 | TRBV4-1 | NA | CASSQGEEGSSPLHF
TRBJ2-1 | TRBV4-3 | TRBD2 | CASSQFRGGNEQFF
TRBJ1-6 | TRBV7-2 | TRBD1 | CASSLGRDRDSPLHF
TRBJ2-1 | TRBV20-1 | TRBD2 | CSAVLAGSSYNEQFF
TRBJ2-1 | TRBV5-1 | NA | CASSLYSNEQFF
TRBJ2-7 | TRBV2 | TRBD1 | CASSMDRGEQYF
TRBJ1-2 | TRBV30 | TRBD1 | CAWSVLTGYSYTF
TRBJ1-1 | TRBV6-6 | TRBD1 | CASSSTGTGGNTEAFF
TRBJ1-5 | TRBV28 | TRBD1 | CASTTGESNQPQHF
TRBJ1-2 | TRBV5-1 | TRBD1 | CASSPGQGSAYGYTF
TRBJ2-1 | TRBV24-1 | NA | CATSAASSYNEQFF
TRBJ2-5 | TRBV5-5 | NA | CASTLGPSQTQYF
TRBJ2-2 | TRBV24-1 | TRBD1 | CATREQGTGELFF
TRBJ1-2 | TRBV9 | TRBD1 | CASSLPSPQGTYGYTF
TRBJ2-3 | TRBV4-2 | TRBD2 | CASSHGSSAGGADTQYF
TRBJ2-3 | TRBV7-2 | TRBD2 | CASSFGGGGTDTQYF
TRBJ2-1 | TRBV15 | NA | CATSSNTGQDYNEQFF
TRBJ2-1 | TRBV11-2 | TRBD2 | CASSSLAGGDNNEQFF
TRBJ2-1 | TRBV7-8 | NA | CASSLRRVPYNEQFF
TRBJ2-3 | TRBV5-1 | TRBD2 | CASSLAASGGATDTQYF
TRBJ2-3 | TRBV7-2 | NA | CASSSTLTDTQYF
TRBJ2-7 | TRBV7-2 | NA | CASSPRAGSYEQYF